This T cell receptor (beta chain) was identified during a study of T cells in Graves' hyperthyroidism and ophthalmopathy. This CDR3 spans 14 amino acids. Trimming shortened V by 5 bases and J by 7 bases, and 12 bases separated the two germline ends. There are many counts of this clonotype. TCR beta CDR3 regions were amplified from RNA transcripts. RT-PCR in the first round (using the HTBI primer set) targeted the TCR CDR3. One entry per CDR3 protein, called by TCRdb with MiXCR from the multiplex PCR reads. The data contain 350,000 to 400,000 distinct CDR3 sequences, 15% to 20% of them seen just once; the ten biggest clones take up 3.5% to 4%.

The TCR sequence derives from a woman aged 18-35 years with Graves' hyperthyroidism. Sequenced sample: blood. This rearrangement joins TRBV12-3 or TRBV12-4 to TRBJ1-6; perhaps TRBD1 as D (5 bases). In DNA, the CDR3 is TGTGCCAGCAGTCCCGGGACGGACAATTCACCCCTCCACTTT. It yields the protein CASSPGTDNSPLHF.